This paragraph reports one T cell receptor beta chain. This entry belongs to a study of response to subunit inactivated influenza vaccine. Using its own MiXCR run on the RT-PCR reads, TCRdb lists one record per CDR3 protein. This sample carries some 550,000 distinct CDR3 sequences, approximately 24% of them seen once, and the ten largest clones take 2.5% to 3%. This same sample was also part of a study on T cells expressing NK-cell markers. From that report: For TCR beta, cDNA was produced by 5'RACE template switching with UMIs. Each of six donors carried dominant NKG2C+ clonotypes accounting for about 1.0-7.0% of CD8+ T cells. These clonotypes also led the CD3+CD56-NKG2C+ fraction in a few donors.

Material: CD4+ T cells sorted from PBMCs, obtained less than 13 days after vaccination. The sequence was obtained from a man in his forties or fifties who received an inactivated influenza vaccine.

The CDR3 nucleotides are TGTGCCAGCCGACAGGGAACAGGACTAGGGTATGGCTACACCTTC. Its protein product is CASRQGTGLGYGYTF. This chain uses TRBV2 with TRBJ1-2; 7 positions agree with TRBD1. The CDR3 is 15 residues long. V lost 8 bases and J lost 5; bases outside the gene matches: 14. Germline V lookup: CDR1 SNHLY, CDR2 FYNNEI.